These 4 T cell receptor beta chains were sequenced from one sample in a study of blood T cell repertoires in COVID-19. Repertoires were generated with immunoSEQ multiplex PCR, while TCRdb's copy carries only in-frame clones and drops some. The repertoire includes 35,000 to 45,000 clones, more than 70% of them detected once, and 12% sits in the top ten. Sequencing used peripheral blood. The receptors here all came from a man in his fifties or sixties with active COVID-19.

This clone was counted a single time. The rearrangement links TRBV7-6 to TRBJ1-2; D might be TRBD1 (5 bases). This CDR3 has 15 residues. Per germline, CDR1 SGHVS and CDR2 FNYEAQ. Trimming cost V 1 base and J 8 bases, with 17 bases left between them. The CDR3 bases are TGTGCCAGCAGCTTAGTTGCAGGGACTGGTGCCGGCTACACCTTC. The encoded protein is CASSLVAGTGAGYTF. Using reference TRBV7-6 and TRBJ1-2 for the parts outside the CDR3, the full variable domain is GAGVSQSPRYKVTKRGQDVALRCDPISGHVSLYWYRQALGQGPEFLTYFNYEAQQDKSGLPNDRFSAERPEGSISTLTIQRTEQRDSAMYRCASSLVAGTGAGYTFGSGTRLTVV.

This sequence joins TRBV3-1 (or the pseudogene TRBV3-2) and TRBJ2-7, with D perhaps matching TRBD2 (6 bases). CDR1 is LGHDT, CDR2 YNNKEL, per germline (reference sequence). V lost 0 bases and J 3 bases, leaving 18 bases between the germline ends. This CDR3 contains 17 residues. CDR3 in DNA: TGTGCCAGCAGCCAAGATAATCCCGGCGGGATTCGCTACGAGCAGTACTTC. This encodes CASSQDNPGGIRYEQYF.

V gene TRBV7-9 combines with J gene TRBJ2-1; possible D gene TRBD2, 6 bases. The germline gives CDR1 SEHNR, CDR2 FQNEAQ (reference sequence). This CDR3 is 18 amino acids long. V was trimmed by 1 base and J by 1 base, leaving 17 bases between them. The CDR3 region is CASSLGGAGTWSYNEQFF. The CDR3 DNA sequence: TGTGCCAGCAGCTTAGGAGGAGCCGGGACTTGGTCCTACAATGAGCAGTTCTTC. Combining the CDR3 with reference TRBV7-9 and TRBJ2-1 gives the whole variable domain DTGVSQNPRHKITKRGQNVTFRCDPISEHNRLYWYRQTLGQGPEFLTYFQNEAQLEKSRLLSDRFSAERPKGSFSTLEIQRTEQGDSAMYLCASSLGGAGTWSYNEQFFGPGTRLTVL.

The chain carries TRBV7-2 and TRBJ2-3; possibly TRBD1 for D (6 bases). The V and J ends lost 4 bases and 4 bases respectively, with 15 bases between them. Germline CDR1 SGHTA, CDR2 FQGNSA. This CDR3 is 15 amino acids long. Written as DNA, the CDR3 is TGTGCCAGCAGCTCACAGGGATCCCCCCCAGATACGCAGTATTTT. Translation: CASSSQGSPPDTQYF.